These 19 T cell receptor beta chains were all obtained from the same sample, sequenced in a study of T cells in Graves' hyperthyroidism and ophthalmopathy. There were TCR beta CDR3 regions amplified from RNA transcripts. During a first-round RT-PCR of the TCR CDR3, the HTBI primer set was used. TCRdb re-analysed the multiplex PCR reads in MiXCR, keeping a single row per CDR3 protein. The sample has about 350,000 distinct CDR3 sequences; 15% to 20% are singletons. Sequenced sample: blood. All receptors derive from a woman between 40 and 55 years old with Graves' ophthalmopathy.

This clonotype turned up a few times. The chain joins TRBV30 to TRBJ2-7; D unresolved. The CDR3 totals 13 residues. CDR1 is GTSNPN, CDR2 SVGIG, per germline (reference sequence). V was cut by 4 bases and J by 2 bases, with 12 bases left in between. The CDR3 sequence is CAWNNSPTYEQYF. CDR3 DNA: TGTGCCTGGAATAATTCCCCCACCTACGAGCAGTACTTC.

This clonotype was counted at least ten times. CDR3: CASSSRVQGSNQPQHF. The CDR3 DNA follows: TGTGCCAGCAGTTCCCGAGTCCAGGGCAGCAATCAGCCCCAGCATTTT. This chain links TRBV6-5 with TRBJ1-5; a possible D gene is TRBD1 (5 bases). Trimming took off 4 bases at V and 1 base at J, with 14 bases between the two ends. The CDR3 is 16 residues long. CDR1 and CDR2 (germline): MNHEY, SVGAGI.

The chain joins TRBV6-1 to TRBJ1-2; 9 positions agree with TRBD1. This CDR3 spans 13 amino acids. V trimming: 7 bases; J trimming: 4 bases; junction bases outside the gene matches: 4. The germline CDR1 and CDR2 sequences are MNHNS and SASEGT. The CDR3 spells CASTTGGRYGYTF. The CDR3 region has the DNA TGTGCCAGCACAACAGGGGGCCGCTATGGCTACACCTTC.

The V call is TRBV28, the J call TRBJ1-5; 7 bases are shared with TRBD1. This CDR3 spans 13 amino acids. CDR1 is MDHEN, CDR2 SYDVKM, per germline. J was trimmed by 4 bases and V by 8 bases; bases with no gene match: 5. CDR3 DNA: TGTGCCAGCGGCGACAGGGTGAATCAGCCCCAGCATTTT. Translation: CASGDRVNQPQHF. Based on the CDR3 plus reference TRBV28 and TRBJ1-5, the full variable domain is DVKVTQSSRYLVKRTGEKVFLECVQDMDHENMFWYRQDPGLGLRLIYFSYDVKMKEKGDIPEGYSVSREKKERFSLILESASTNQTSMYLCASGDRVNQPQHFGDGTRLSIL.

This clonotype has at least ten counts. The rearrangement joins TRBV7-2 to TRBJ1-3; TRBD1 is a possible D gene (5 bases). The V and J ends lost 8 bases and 5 bases respectively, with 19 bases between them. The germline gives CDR1 SGHTA, CDR2 FQGNSA. The CDR3 sequence is 15 residues long. The CDR3 is CASALQGGGRNTIYF. CDR3 sequence (DNA): TGTGCCAGCGCCTTGCAGGGAGGAGGGAGAAACACCATATATTTT.

The chain is built from TRBV19 and TRBJ2-7; TRBD1 aligns across 8 bases. V dropped 8 bases and J dropped 3; count of bases not matched to a gene: 6. The CDR3 extends over 13 amino acids. Germline lookup yields CDR1 LNHDA and CDR2 SQIVND (reference sequence). In DNA form, the CDR3 reads TGTGCCAGTGGTGCGGGACAGGACTACGAGCAGTACTTC. Translated, it gives CASGAGQDYEQYF.

This clonotype showed up many times. The V and J genes are TRBV7-2 and TRBJ2-5, with TRBD2 matching 9 bases. The CDR3 consists of 18 residues. Germline CDR1 SGHTA, CDR2 FQGNSA. J gave up 0 bases and V 2 bases, and 10 bases lay outside the gene matches. The CDR3 reads CASSLRSRGGRNQETQYF. In DNA, the CDR3 is TGTGCCAGCAGCTTAAGGTCGCGGGGGGGTAGGAACCAAGAGACCCAGTACTTC.

This clonotype was counted ten times or more. For the CDR3, the DNA is TGTGCCAGCAGTTTCTACAGGGGCTCTGGGGCCAACGTCCTGACTTTC. It encodes CASSFYRGSGANVLTF. V is TRBV6-5 and J is TRBJ2-6; 7 nucleotides align to TRBD1. There are 16 residues in the CDR3. CDR1 and CDR2 (germline): MNHEY, SVGAGI. Trimming at V came to 4 bases and at J to 0 bases, leaving 3 bases not matched to a gene.

On this clonotype itself: A much larger clone differs by one base, so this may be a read error. The chain has TRBV5-1 and TRBJ1-5; possible D gene TRBD1, 5 bases. The CDR3 extends over 15 amino acids. Germline V gives CDR1 SGHRS, CDR2 YFSETQ. CDR3 in amino acids: CGSSWSPGDGQPQHF. The CDR3 DNA reads as TGCGGCAGCAGCTGGTCCCCTGGGGACGGTCAGCCCCAGCATTTT.

This clonotype was seen many times. CDR3 in amino acids: CASSEGRASNQPQHF. The CDR3 coding sequence is TGTGCCAGCAGTGAGGGGAGGGCAAGCAATCAGCCCCAGCATTTT. The rearrangement links TRBV2 to TRBJ1-5, with D hard to call. The V end was cut by 3 bases, the J end by 1 base, with 10 bases between. The CDR3 is made up of 15 amino acids. Per the germline V gene, CDR1 is SNHLY and CDR2 is FYNNEI.

This clonotype was counted at least ten times. This chain connects TRBV25-1 to TRBJ1-6, with unresolved D. Germline CDR1 and CDR2: MGHDK and SYGVNS. The V gene lost 6 bases and the J gene lost 6 bases, with 18 bases spanning the gap. The length of the CDR3 is 16 residues. The CDR3 sequence: CASSLGRHDFNSPLHF. The DNA for the CDR3 is TGTGCCAGCAGCTTGGGCAGGCACGACTTTAATTCACCCCTCCACTTT.

This clonotype has at least ten counts. This chain connects TRBV28 to TRBJ1-1; D gene unclear. There are 13 residues in the CDR3. V lost 3 bases and J lost 7, with 12 bases in between. Germline V gene sequence: CDR1 MDHEN, CDR2 SYDVKM. The CDR3 region has the DNA TGTGCCAGCAGTTTTGAGGACTACGGTGAAGCTTTCTTT. Translation gives CASSFEDYGEAFF.

This clonotype was seen at least ten times. V is TRBV7-9 and J is TRBJ2-5, with 7 bases that match TRBD1. This CDR3 has 13 residues. J gave up 5 bases and V 8 bases, and 8 bases lay outside the gene matches. Germline CDR1 reads SEHNR; CDR2 reads FQNEAQ (reference sequence). The CDR3 DNA reads as TGTGCCAGCGGTGCAGGGGGTCTGGAGACCCAGTACTTC. It translates to CASGAGGLETQYF.

This clonotype was counted at least ten times. This chain joins TRBV27 and TRBJ2-7; TRBD2 matches 12 bases. Germline CDR1 reads MNHEY; CDR2 reads SMNVEV (reference sequence). The V and J ends lost 5 bases and 9 bases, in that order; junction bases with no gene match: 11. This CDR3 comprises 15 residues. The CDR3, as DNA: TGTGCCAGCAGTCACAAGACTAGCGGGAGTACTGTGCAGTACTTC. This codes for CASSHKTSGSTVQYF.

The chain combines TRBV28 with TRBJ2-5; 9 bases are shared with TRBD1. CDR1 and CDR2 from the germline V gene are MDHEN and SYDVKM. J lost 6 bases, V lost 8 bases, and 4 bases had no gene match. The CDR3 contains 12 residues. The CDR3 reads CASGDRGKTQYF. The CDR3 DNA follows: TGTGCCAGCGGTGACAGGGGGAAGACCCAGTACTTC.

This clonotype was seen ten or more times. The chain couples TRBV19 to TRBJ2-2; TRBD1 matches at 9 bases. CDR3 length: 15 amino acids. The V gene's germline CDR1 is LNHDA and CDR2 SQIVND (reference sequence). V lost 7 bases, J lost 6 bases, and 9 bases stayed unmatched. CDR3 bases: TGTGCCAGTAATACAGGGGGCTTTGGTTCCGGGGAGCTGTTTTTT. Translation: CASNTGGFGSGELFF.

This rearrangement joins TRBV28 to TRBJ1-2; D is uncertain. The length of the CDR3 is 12 residues. Germline V CDR1 and CDR2: MDHEN, SYDVKM. Trimming left V 6 bases short and J 3 bases short, with 8 bases between. The CDR3 DNA is TGTGCCAGCAGATCGACCCACTATGGCTACACCTTC. It is translated as CASRSTHYGYTF.

This clonotype was observed at least ten times. The CDR3 DNA is TGTGCCTGGAGTGCGACCGGCACTGGGGCCAACGTCCTGACTTTC. Its translation: CAWSATGTGANVLTF. The chain couples TRBV30 to TRBJ2-6; D gene uncertain. This CDR3 comprises 15 residues. Germline V gene data show CDR1 as GTSNPN and CDR2 as SVGIG (reference sequence). Trimming took off 1 base at V and 2 bases at J, with 9 bases between the two ends.

The sample holds many counts of this clonotype. The chain joins TRBV20-1 to TRBJ1-5; D possibly corresponds to TRBD1 (5 bases). This CDR3 contains 13 residues. V lost 3 bases and J lost 4, with 10 bases in between. The germline CDR1 and CDR2 sequences are DFQATT and SNEGSKA (reference sequence). The CDR3 loop is CSARRGGNQPQHF. CDR3 nucleotides: TGCAGTGCTAGGCGGGGGGGAAATCAGCCCCAGCATTTT.